This T cell receptor (beta chain) was obtained from a study of T cell responses to AZD1222 COVID-19 vaccine. Study overall: Pooling of second doses given at about 4 or about 12 weeks was done.

Findings of the study overall: The reported proportion of spike-specific TCRs targeting unmutated variant regions was nearly half. The study sampled repertoires only after the peak T cell response.

Details on this clone: The antigen is unknown.

Clones were read by immunoSEQ multiplex PCR, and TCRdb kept only the in-frame ones, dropping some. In the table there are about 84,000 clones, 70% to 90% of which are singletons. Trimming cost V 4 bases and J 7 bases, with 16 bases left between them. CDR1 and CDR2 (germline): LGHNA, YSLEER. This CDR3 spans 14 amino acids. Sequenced here: peripheral blood, sampled on day 0 of AZD1222 vaccination. This TCR came from an adult in good health. The chain uses TRBV4-3 and TRBJ1-1; D is possibly TRBD1 (5 bases). The CDR3, as DNA: TGCGCCAGCAGCCGAAGGGGACTCGCCCTTGAAGCTTTCTTT. The encoded protein is CASSRRGLALEAFF.